This T cell receptor beta chain was found in a study of control samples from healthy donors and cancer patients. The V and J ends lost 0 bases and 6 bases respectively, with 15 bases between them. Per the germline V gene, CDR1 is SGHNT and CDR2 is YYREEE (reference sequence). CDR3 length equals 15 residues. Clones were read by immunoSEQ multiplex PCR, and TCRdb kept only the in-frame ones, dropping some. The table records 90,000 to 120,000 clones, approximately 82% of them present only once. The source of this sequence is a young man in good health. The chain recombines TRBV5-4 with TRBJ1-2; maybe TRBD1 (5 bases). Sequenced sample: blood. CDR3 bases: TGTGCCAGCAGCTTGGGGGTAGAGGGGTACAATGGCTACACCTTC. Encoded protein: CASSLGVEGYNGYTF.